These 27 T cell receptor beta chains came from one sample sequenced in a study of blood T cell repertoires in COVID-19 (dated by TCRdb to about 2020). Preparation of the library involved the immunoSEQ multiplex PCR assay. TCRdb's version of the immuneACCESS table is confined to in-frame rearrangements and falls short of the full clone set. An unresolved V gene accounts for under half of the shortfall where checked; the remainder is of unknown origin. This sample comprises approximately 150,000 clones, 79% of them detected only once. The ten largest clones add up to 15% to 20% of the sample. Sequencing input: PBMCs or T cells enriched from blood (not recorded which). These receptors all stem from a woman aged 70 to 79 in a cohort exposed to, infected with or recovered from COVID-19 (not recorded which).

This clone was recorded only once. The chain combines TRBV12-3 or TRBV12-4 with TRBJ2-7; TRBD1 matches 7 bases. CDR3 length equals 11 residues. After removal of 5 bases from V and 7 bases from J, the junction contained 2 bases not matched to a gene. CDR3 DNA sequence: TGTGCCAGCAGTCGACAGGGTGAGCAGTACTTC. Its protein is CASSRQGEQYF.

This clone occurred once. This chain joins TRBV6-1 and TRBJ1-2; unclear D gene. Germline-derived CDR1 and CDR2 are MNHNS and SASEGT. This CDR3 comprises 14 residues. The V and J ends lost 0 bases and 4 bases respectively, with 9 bases between them. As DNA, the CDR3 is TGTGCCAGCAGTGAAGCGCATCAGGCCTATGGCTACACCTTC. It yields the protein CASSEAHQAYGYTF.

V usage is TRBV24-1 and J usage is TRBJ2-3; maybe TRBD1 (5 bases). V lost 3 bases, J lost 1 base, and 13 bases lay in between. Germline CDR1 is KGHDR and CDR2 is SFDVKD. This CDR3 comprises 16 residues. The CDR3 DNA reads as TGTGCCACCAGTGATGTAAAGGGGCGCGGCACAGATACGCAGTATTTT. Its protein is CATSDVKGRGTDTQYF.

The chain uses TRBV5-1 and TRBJ1-2; 8 bases are shared with TRBD1. The CDR3 runs to 13 residues. Trimming at V came to 4 bases and at J to 8 bases, leaving 7 bases not matched to a gene. Germline CDR1 SGHRS, CDR2 YFSETQ. The CDR3 protein is CASSVGQGGGYTF. The CDR3 DNA is TGCGCCAGCAGCGTCGGACAGGGAGGCGGCTACACCTTC.

This chain links TRBV19 with TRBJ1-4, with 7 positions matching TRBD1. The CDR3 loop spans 15 amino acids. Per germline, CDR1 LNHDA and CDR2 SQIVND (reference sequence). The V and J ends lost 5 bases and 3 bases, in that order; junction bases with no gene match: 6. CDR3 in DNA: TGTGCCAGTAGTTCGGAGGGGGCAGCTAATGAAAAACTGTTTTTT. This translates into CASSSEGAANEKLFF.

The chain is built from TRBV5-6 and TRBJ2-1; D is perhaps TRBD1 (6 bases). The CDR3 extends over 16 amino acids. V gave up 8 bases and J gave up 0 bases, with 18 bases separating them. Looked up from germline, CDR1 is SGHDT and CDR2 is YYEEEE. The CDR3 coding sequence is TGTGCCAGTTCTCTAGTGGGGGCGAGCTCCTACAATGAGCAGTTCTTC. This translates into CASSLVGASSYNEQFF. The full variable domain, with the rest looked up from reference TRBV5-6 and TRBJ2-1, is DAGVTQSPTHLIKTRGQQVTLRCSPKSGHDTVSWYQQALGQGPQFIFQYYEEEERQRGNFPDRFSGHQFPNYSSELNVNALLLGDSALYLCASSLVGASSYNEQFFGPGTRLTVL.

The J gene is TRBJ2-2, the V gene TRBV28; 11 nucleotides match TRBD2. Per the germline V gene, CDR1 is MDHEN and CDR2 is SYDVKM. After removal of 7 bases from V and 5 bases from J, the junction contained 6 bases not matched to a gene. This CDR3 has 15 amino acids. The CDR3, as DNA: TGTGCCAGCACACTAGCGGGAGTCGGGACCGGGGAGCTGTTTTTT. Protein: CASTLAGVGTGELFF.

The chain joins TRBV7-8 to TRBJ2-7; D perhaps matches TRBD2 (6 bases). V gave up 1 base and J gave up 9 bases, with 22 bases separating them. CDR3 length equals 16 residues. Germline assignment: CDR1 SGHVS and CDR2 FQNEAQ. DNA of the CDR3: TGTGCCAGCAGCTTAGATGGCGGGACTGGAAGGTTCGGGCAGTACTTC. It encodes CASSLDGGTGRFGQYF.

V and J are TRBV6-5 and TRBJ2-7; 13 bases align to TRBD2. Germline assignment: CDR1 MNHEY and CDR2 SVGAGI. This CDR3 comprises 15 residues. Trimming took 6 bases from V and 1 from J; bases not matched to a gene: 3. The CDR3, as DNA: TGTGCCAGCAGAGCGGGACTAGCGGGGTCCTACGAGCAGTACTTC. As protein: CASRAGLAGSYEQYF.

The V gene is TRBV7-2, the J gene TRBJ2-3; 7 bases line up with TRBD1. Germline lookup yields CDR1 SGHTA and CDR2 FQGNSA. The CDR3 contains 14 residues. The junction had 3 bases not matched to a gene; V was cut back by 3 bases and J by 3 bases. CDR3 protein: CASSLMGQTDTQYF. In DNA form, the CDR3 reads TGTGCCAGCAGCTTGATGGGACAGACAGATACGCAGTATTTT.

This clone was observed a handful of times. The J gene is TRBJ2-2, the V gene TRBV27, with TRBD1 matching 9 bases. The germline CDR1 and CDR2 sequences are MNHEY and SMNVEV (reference sequence). The CDR3 has 17 amino acids. The V gene end was trimmed by 6 bases and the J gene end by 4 bases; junction bases not matched to a gene: 12. For the CDR3, the DNA is TGTGCCAGCAGATCAACGTACAGGGGGCTATCCACCGGGGAGCTGTTTTTT. Protein: CASRSTYRGLSTGELFF.

The V and J genes are TRBV7-9 and TRBJ1-1, with D uncertain. Germline-derived CDR1 and CDR2 are SEHNR and FQNEAQ (reference sequence). Deletions cut 1 base from V and 1 base from J, with 10 bases between. CDR3 size: 15 residues. The CDR3 nucleotides read TGTGCCAGCAGCTTAGGCCGCCCCGGGAACACTGAAGCTTTCTTT. It encodes CASSLGRPGNTEAFF.

The chain joins TRBV7-3 to TRBJ2-1; D gene uncertain. Germline V gene sequence: CDR1 SGHTA, CDR2 FQGTGA. Trimming took off 5 bases at V and 4 bases at J, with 15 bases between the two ends. This CDR3 comprises 15 residues. The CDR3 is CASSQQNRPYNEQFF. CDR3 in DNA: TGTGCCAGCAGCCAACAGAACCGACCTTACAATGAGCAGTTCTTC.

V is TRBV5-1 and J is TRBJ2-1, with 8 bases lining up with TRBD2. The CDR3 extends over 16 amino acids. V lost 4 bases, J lost 2 bases, and 8 bases stayed unmatched. The germline V gene has CDR1 SGHRS and CDR2 YFSETQ. The CDR3 is CASSPSGGVPYNEQFF. Written as DNA, the CDR3 is TGCGCCAGCAGCCCCTCGGGAGGGGTACCCTACAATGAGCAGTTCTTC.

This clone occurred once. The chain joins TRBV9 to TRBJ2-2, with 8 bases that match TRBD1. V lost 4 bases, J lost 3 bases, and 5 bases stayed unmatched. The V gene's germline CDR1 is SGDLS and CDR2 YYNGEE. This CDR3 has 15 residues. CDR3 amino acids: CASSPRTGYTGELFF. The CDR3 DNA sequence: TGTGCCAGCAGCCCCCGGACAGGGTACACCGGGGAGCTGTTTTTT.

V usage is TRBV7-8 and J usage is TRBJ2-5; D is ambiguous. CDR1 is SGHVS and CDR2 is FQNEAQ in the germline V gene. Trimming cost V 1 base and J 0 bases, with 3 bases left between them. The CDR3 consists of 13 residues. CDR3 DNA: TGTGCCAGCAGCTTAGTAGACCAAGAGACCCAGTACTTC. Its translation: CASSLVDQETQYF.

The CDR3 DNA sequence: TGTGCCAGCAGTGGCCCCAACAGGGCAGATACGCAGTATTTT. Amino acids: CASSGPNRADTQYF. The chain combines TRBV25-1 with TRBJ2-3; D possibly corresponds to TRBD1 (6 bases). Per the germline V gene, CDR1 is MGHDK and CDR2 is SYGVNS. V shed 4 bases and J shed 4 bases, with 12 bases lying between them. The CDR3 length is 14 residues.

The chain couples TRBV19 to TRBJ2-1, with 7 bases identical to TRBD2. The CDR3 totals 16 residues. CDR1 is LNHDA and CDR2 is SQIVND in the germline V gene (reference sequence). V lost 0 bases to trimming and J lost 8 bases; unmatched junction nucleotides: 10. CDR3 sequence reads: CASSIDLRGGSDEQFF. DNA for the CDR3: TGTGCCAGTAGTATAGATTTGAGGGGCGGGAGTGATGAGCAGTTCTTC. Full variable domain (missing parts from reference TRBV19 and TRBJ2-1): DGGITQSPKYLFRKEGQNVTLSCEQNLNHDAMYWYRQDPGQGLRLIYYSQIVNDFQKGDIAEGYSVSREKKESFPLTVTSAQKNPTAFYLCASSIDLRGGSDEQFFGPGTRLTVL.

The rearrangement links TRBV30 to TRBJ1-6; D unclear. CDR1 is GTSNPN, CDR2 SVGIG, per germline (reference sequence). This CDR3 has 14 amino acids. The V end was cut by 5 bases, the J end by 8 bases, with 16 bases between. The CDR3 coding sequence is TGTGCCTGGCTGGTTCGGGGTTGGGATTCACCCCTCCACTTT. Translation gives CAWLVRGWDSPLHF.

This chain uses TRBV2 with TRBJ1-2; 7 bases fit TRBD1. The junction had 10 bases not matched to a gene; V was cut back by 7 bases and J by 5 bases. Per the germline V gene, CDR1 is SNHLY and CDR2 is FYNNEI. There are 14 residues in the CDR3. The CDR3 spells CASTFDRAIYGYTF. DNA for the CDR3: TGTGCCAGCACTTTCGACAGGGCCATTTATGGCTACACCTTC.

The chain uses TRBV18 and TRBJ2-7; 7 bases line up with TRBD2. Unmatched junction bases numbered 6, after V lost 2 bases and J lost 2 bases. CDR3 length equals 15 residues. Germline-derived CDR1 and CDR2 are KGHSH and LQKENI. CDR3 sequence (DNA): TGTGCCAGCTCACCAGGGAGGGAGGTAGCCTACGAGCAGTACTTC. Residues: CASSPGREVAYEQYF.

The chain carries TRBV7-2 and TRBJ2-7; 9 positions match TRBD1. Unmatched junction bases numbered 6, after V lost 5 bases and J lost 4 bases. The CDR3 is made up of 14 amino acids. Germline V gene sequence: CDR1 SGHTA, CDR2 FQGNSA. The CDR3 here is CASSPGQGWYEQYF. In nucleotides, the CDR3 is TGTGCCAGCAGCCCGGGACAGGGTTGGTACGAGCAGTACTTC.

The chain joins TRBV7-9 to TRBJ1-1, with a possible D match to TRBD1 (6 bases). Trimming removed 2 bases from V and 6 bases from J, with 19 bases in between. The CDR3 length is 16 residues. Looked up from germline, CDR1 is SEHNR and CDR2 is FQNEAQ (reference sequence). For the CDR3, the DNA is TGTGCCAGCAGCTTATCCGGCGCAGGGGAGGGAGCTGAAGCTTTCTTT. Translated: CASSLSGAGEGAEAFF.

The V gene is TRBV27, the J gene TRBJ1-3, with D unresolved. CDR3 length: 13 amino acids. Trimming took off 0 bases at V and 8 bases at J, with 8 bases between the two ends. In germline, CDR1 is MNHEY, CDR2 SMNVEV (reference sequence). This CDR3 reads CASSLSGRDTIYF. CDR3 in DNA: TGTGCCAGCAGTTTATCCGGTCGGGACACCATATATTTT.

This clone was seen only a few times. For the CDR3, the DNA is TGTGCCAGCAGGAACCCCGGGGCTAATGAAAAACTGTTTTTT. Amino acids: CASRNPGANEKLFF. This sequence joins TRBV7-9 and TRBJ1-4; D gene unclear. V lost 6 bases to trimming and J lost 3 bases, with 11 bases between them. Germline V gene lookup returns CDR1 SEHNR and CDR2 FQNEAQ (reference sequence). The CDR3 extends over 14 amino acids. The variable domain in full, completed from reference TRBV7-9 and TRBJ1-4, reads DTGVSQNPRHKITKRGQNVTFRCDPISEHNRLYWYRQTLGQGPEFLTYFQNEAQLEKSRLLSDRFSAERPKGSFSTLEIQRTEQGDSAMYLCASRNPGANEKLFFGSGTQLSVL.

This chain joins TRBV3-1 (or the pseudogene TRBV3-2) and TRBJ2-7; TRBD2 matches 10 bases. Germline CDR1 and CDR2: LGHDT and YNNKEL (reference sequence). The junction had 10 bases not matched to a gene; V was cut back by 1 base and J by 7 bases. The CDR3 has 16 residues. The CDR3 reads CASSQAPNPGLAEQYF. The CDR3, as DNA: TGTGCCAGCAGCCAAGCACCTAATCCGGGACTAGCGGAGCAGTACTTC.

The chain combines TRBV5-6 with TRBJ2-1; 8 bases are a match to TRBD1. V shed 3 bases, J shed 7 bases, and the junction held 3 bases outside the gene matches. This CDR3 comprises 13 residues. The germline V gene has CDR1 SGHDT and CDR2 YYEEEE. The DNA for the CDR3 is TGTGCCAGCAGCTCTGACAGGGGAAATGAGCAGTTCTTC. Translating it yields CASSSDRGNEQFF. The full variable domain, its missing parts supplied by reference TRBV5-6 and TRBJ2-1, is DAGVTQSPTHLIKTRGQQVTLRCSPKSGHDTVSWYQQALGQGPQFIFQYYEEEERQRGNFPDRFSGHQFPNYSSELNVNALLLGDSALYLCASSSDRGNEQFFGPGTRLTVL.